The next 28 T cell receptor beta chains were all read from a single sample in a study of T cell changes during pregnancy in multiple sclerosis. Assay: immunoSEQ multiplex PCR; the TCRdb copy retains only in-frame clones and omits some. This sample yields 35,000 to 45,000 clones, of which more than 90% are seen a single time; under 2% belongs to the top ten. This material consisted of CD4+ T cells from peripheral blood mononuclear cells, taken after pregnancy. Receptors originate from a female donor in good health, enrolled as a control in a pregnancy study.

The V gene is TRBV27, the J gene TRBJ2-7, with D possibly being TRBD2 (7 bases). The CDR3 consists of 12 residues. Per the germline V gene, CDR1 is MNHEY and CDR2 is SMNVEV (reference sequence). V lost 6 bases to trimming and J lost 6 bases, with 12 bases between them. The CDR3 DNA sequence: TGTGCCAGCAGGACAGGCGGGGGCGAGCAGTACTTC. Protein sequence: CASRTGGGEQYF.

The chain uses TRBV11-2 and TRBJ2-2, with D perhaps matching TRBD1 (5 bases). Between the trimmed V and J ends, which lost 4 bases and 6 bases, there was a span of 9 bases. The CDR3 length is 13 residues. Germline V lookup: CDR1 SGHAT, CDR2 FQNNGV. The CDR3 sequence is CASSSQEPGELFF. The CDR3 DNA reads as TGTGCCAGCAGCTCACAGGAACCCGGGGAGCTGTTTTTT.

The V call is TRBV5-6, the J call TRBJ2-5; perhaps TRBD2 as D (6 bases). The CDR3 extends over 14 amino acids. The V gene lost 4 bases and the J gene lost 4 bases, with 14 bases spanning the gap. CDR1 and CDR2 from the germline V gene are SGHDT and YYEEEE. CDR3 nucleotides: TGTGCCAGCAGCCGGAGGGTAAAACGAGAGACCCAGTACTTC. Its protein product is CASSRRVKRETQYF.

The table lists this clone with a few counts. The chain has TRBV10-3 and TRBJ1-1; maybe TRBD1 (5 bases). The CDR3 extends over 13 amino acids. Germline loops: CDR1 ENHRY, CDR2 SYGVKD. Trimming took off 4 bases at V and 11 bases at J, with 17 bases between the two ends. CDR3 in amino acids: CAISGGTSMAAFF. The DNA for the CDR3 is TGTGCCATCAGTGGGGGGACTTCCATGGCGGCTTTCTTT.

This clone was seen only once. The rearrangement links TRBV7-2 to TRBJ2-2; D is uncertain. V dropped 5 bases and J dropped 0 bases, with 7 bases sitting between them. This CDR3 spans 14 amino acids. Germline V gene data show CDR1 as SGHTA and CDR2 as FQGNSA. The CDR3: CASSADSNTGELFF. The CDR3 DNA reads as TGTGCCAGCAGCGCCGACTCGAACACCGGGGAGCTGTTTTTT.

The chain recombines TRBV2 with TRBJ2-7; 7 bases agree with TRBD1. Trimming removed 7 bases from V and 4 bases from J; junction bases left unmatched: 10. CDR3 size: 14 residues. In germline, CDR1 is SNHLY, CDR2 FYNNEI. CDR3 nucleotides: TGTGCCAGCACCCGGACAGGACCCGCTTACGAGCAGTACTTC. Its protein is CASTRTGPAYEQYF.

The chain carries TRBV2 and TRBJ1-4; D is unresolved. Trimming shortened V by 1 base and J by 0 bases, and 9 bases separated the two germline ends. Germline CDR1 and CDR2: SNHLY and FYNNEI. The CDR3 length is 16 residues. CDR3 amino acids: CASSEVLSATNEKLFF. For the CDR3, the DNA is TGTGCCAGCAGTGAAGTTCTCAGTGCAACTAATGAAAAACTGTTTTTT.

The chain uses TRBV28 and TRBJ2-3, with TRBD1 identical over 9 bases. V was clipped by 5 bases and J by 4 bases; unmatched bases: 7. The CDR3 length is 15 residues. Germline V gives CDR1 MDHEN, CDR2 SYDVKM. The CDR3: CASSNPGQGADTQYF. In nucleotides, the CDR3 is TGTGCCAGCAGTAATCCGGGACAGGGTGCAGATACGCAGTATTTT.

The chain combines TRBV7-3 with TRBJ1-2, with D tentatively TRBD1 (6 bases). The CDR3 is made up of 15 amino acids. Germline V gene sequence: CDR1 SGHTA, CDR2 FQGTGA. Trimming took off 0 bases at V and 4 bases at J, with 12 bases between the two ends. The DNA for the CDR3 is TGTGCCAGCAGCTTAACGTCGGGGGGGCTCTATGGCTACACCTTC. Translated: CASSLTSGGLYGYTF. The complete variable domain, with remaining parts taken from reference TRBV7-3 and TRBJ1-2, reads GAGVSQTPSNKVTEKGKYVELRCDPISGHTALYWYRQSLGQGPEFLIYFQGTGAADDSGLPNDRFFAVRPEGSVSTLKIQRTERGDSAVYLCASSLTSGGLYGYTFGSGTRLTVV.

This clone was picked up one time. The chain has TRBV19 and TRBJ1-6; 7 bases map to TRBD1. CDR1 and CDR2 from the germline V gene are LNHDA and SQIVND (reference sequence). CDR3 length: 16 residues. V shed 5 bases, J shed 7 bases, and the junction held 11 bases outside the gene matches. Here the CDR3 reads CASSADFDRVNSPLHF. The CDR3 bases are TGTGCCAGTAGTGCCGATTTCGACAGGGTAAATTCACCCCTCCACTTT.

The gene calls are TRBV4-2 and TRBJ2-3; 12 bases are a match to TRBD1. The J segment lost 0 bases and the V segment lost 2 bases, leaving 9 bases of the junction unmatched. Germline V gene lookup returns CDR1 LGHNA and CDR2 YNFKEQ. The CDR3 length is 19 residues. The CDR3 DNA follows: TGTGCCAGCAGCCAACCGGGACAGGGGGCGTTTGGCAGCACAGATACGCAGTATTTT. It encodes CASSQPGQGAFGSTDTQYF.

J is TRBJ2-5 and V is TRBV4-1; D perhaps matches TRBD2 (6 bases). CDR1 and CDR2 (germline): MGHRA, YSYEKL. V was shortened by 4 bases and J by 1 base, with 16 bases between the two germline ends. The CDR3 has 16 amino acids. The CDR3 nucleotides are TGCGCCAGCAGCCCACTCCAGATAGCGGCCCAAGAGACCCAGTACTTC. Amino acids: CASSPLQIAAQETQYF.

The chain employs TRBV7-2 and TRBJ1-2, with 9 bases matching TRBD1. The CDR3 covers 15 residues. After removal of 5 bases from V and 2 bases from J, the junction contained 6 bases not matched to a gene. Germline V gives CDR1 SGHTA, CDR2 FQGNSA. This CDR3 reads CASSGGQGRNYGYTF. The CDR3 DNA reads TGTGCCAGCAGCGGAGGACAGGGGAGGAACTATGGCTACACCTTC.

This chain connects TRBV5-6 to TRBJ1-4; 8 bases match TRBD1. This CDR3 is 16 amino acids long. The V segment lost 3 bases and the J segment 8 bases; nucleotides outside the gene matches: 12. CDR1 and CDR2 (germline): SGHDT, YYEEEE. This CDR3 is CASSSLRQGRFEKLFF. In nucleotides, the CDR3 is TGTGCCAGCAGCTCTCTCCGACAGGGGAGATTCGAAAAACTGTTTTTT.

V is TRBV19 and J is TRBJ2-7; possible D gene TRBD1, 6 bases. The CDR3 runs to 14 residues. The V and J ends lost 3 bases and 7 bases respectively, with 16 bases between them. Germline V gene sequence: CDR1 LNHDA, CDR2 SQIVND (reference sequence). This chain's CDR3 is CASSISRGRGEQYF. The CDR3 DNA sequence: TGTGCCAGTAGTATTTCCAGGGGAAGAGGTGAGCAGTACTTC.

This clone showed up just a few times. This chain connects TRBV2 to TRBJ2-1, with 12 bases that match TRBD2. Unmatched junction bases numbered 11, after V lost 8 bases and J lost 6 bases. The CDR3 sequence is 16 residues long. CDR1 is SNHLY and CDR2 is FYNNEI in the germline V gene. For the CDR3, the DNA is TGTGCCAGCCGTTCTCTAGCGGGGGGGCTGTTCAATGAGCAGTTCTTC. This codes for CASRSLAGGLFNEQFF.

The rearrangement links TRBV19 to TRBJ2-1; TRBD2 aligns across 10 bases. The CDR3 is 19 amino acids. Trimming took 3 bases from V and 0 from J; bases not matched to a gene: 11. The V gene's germline CDR1 is LNHDA and CDR2 SQIVND (reference sequence). CDR3 DNA: TGTGCCAGTAGTATGGGGGGGTTACTAGCGGGAAGCTCCTACAATGAGCAGTTCTTC. Protein: CASSMGGLLAGSSYNEQFF. Supplemented by reference TRBV19 and TRBJ2-1, the full variable domain reads DGGITQSPKYLFRKEGQNVTLSCEQNLNHDAMYWYRQDPGQGLRLIYYSQIVNDFQKGDIAEGYSVSREKKESFPLTVTSAQKNPTAFYLCASSMGGLLAGSSYNEQFFGPGTRLTVL.

The V call is TRBV27, the J call TRBJ2-6, with D perhaps matching TRBD1 (5 bases). Between the trimmed V and J ends, which lost 2 bases and 0 bases, there was a span of 11 bases. Germline V lookup: CDR1 MNHEY, CDR2 SMNVEV (reference sequence). The CDR3 runs to 17 residues. The CDR3, as DNA: TGTGCCAGCAGTTTAGGTGTTAGGGGCTCTGGGGCCAACGTCCTGACTTTC. Its protein product is CASSLGVRGSGANVLTF. The whole variable domain, filled in from reference TRBV27 and TRBJ2-6, reads EAQVTQNPRYLITVTGKKLTVTCSQNMNHEYMSWYRQDPGLGLRQIYYSMNVEVTDKGDVPEGYKVSRKEKRNFPLILESPSPNQTSLYFCASSLGVRGSGANVLTFGAGSRLTVL.

The V gene is TRBV5-5, the J gene TRBJ2-1, with D hard to call. This CDR3 region has 15 residues. The V gene lost 4 bases and the J gene lost 0 bases, with 11 bases spanning the gap. Germline assignment: CDR1 SGHKS and CDR2 YYEKEE (reference sequence). The CDR3 sequence is CASSPSESSYNEQFF. CDR3 nucleotides: TGTGCCAGCAGCCCGAGTGAGAGCTCCTACAATGAGCAGTTCTTC. Using reference TRBV5-5 and TRBJ2-1 for the parts outside the CDR3, the full variable domain is DAGVTQSPTHLIKTRGQQVTLRCSPISGHKSVSWYQQVLGQGPQFIFQYYEKEERGRGNFPDRFSARQFPNYSSELNVNALLLGDSALYLCASSPSESSYNEQFFGPGTRLTVL.

This clone was picked up a small number of times. The V gene is TRBV19, the J gene TRBJ2-1; possibly TRBD1 for D (5 bases). V gave up 3 bases and J gave up 1 base, with 7 bases separating them. The V gene's germline CDR1 is LNHDA and CDR2 SQIVND (reference sequence). This CDR3 is built from 14 residues. The CDR3 region has the DNA TGTGCCAGTAGTATCCAGGGTTCCTACAATGAGCAGTTCTTC. Its translation: CASSIQGSYNEQFF. Combining the CDR3 with reference TRBV19 and TRBJ2-1 gives the whole variable domain DGGITQSPKYLFRKEGQNVTLSCEQNLNHDAMYWYRQDPGQGLRLIYYSQIVNDFQKGDIAEGYSVSREKKESFPLTVTSAQKNPTAFYLCASSIQGSYNEQFFGPGTRLTVL.

The V call is TRBV28, the J call TRBJ1-2; TRBD1 agrees at 10 bases. This CDR3 region has 14 residues. V shed 5 bases, J shed 5 bases, and the junction held 5 bases outside the gene matches. Germline V gene sequence: CDR1 MDHEN, CDR2 SYDVKM. The CDR3 DNA follows: TGTGCCAGCAGTGTGGACAGGGGGTTGTATGGCTACACCTTC. Residues: CASSVDRGLYGYTF.

V is TRBV19 and J is TRBJ2-2; a possible D gene is TRBD2 (6 bases). Germline V gives CDR1 LNHDA, CDR2 SQIVND (reference sequence). Trimming took 7 bases from V and 6 from J, leaving 12 bases between them. The CDR3 is 13 amino acids. This CDR3 is CASTPWGAGELFF. DNA for the CDR3: TGTGCCAGTACCCCCTGGGGGGCCGGGGAGCTGTTTTTT.

The CDR3 DNA is TGTGCCAGCAGTTTATGGGGGGACAGGGTCCCAGATACGCAGTATTTT. Protein: CASSLWGDRVPDTQYF. The chain couples TRBV27 to TRBJ2-3; TRBD1 agrees at 9 bases. V lost 1 base to trimming and J lost 4 bases; unmatched junction nucleotides: 6. The length of the CDR3 is 16 residues. The V gene's germline CDR1 is MNHEY and CDR2 SMNVEV (reference sequence).

The J gene is TRBJ2-1, the V gene TRBV10-3, with TRBD2 matching over 7 bases. The CDR3 contains 14 residues. Germline V lookup: CDR1 ENHRY, CDR2 SYGVKD. The J segment lost 8 bases and the V segment lost 0 bases, leaving 4 bases of the junction unmatched. The CDR3 DNA reads TGTGCCATCAGTGAGTCGCGGGAGCTCGATGAGCAGTTCTTC. Translated: CAISESRELDEQFF.

This clone has only one observation. The CDR3 DNA follows: TGTGCCAGCGGAGGGACCGTTGCTGAAGCTTTCTTT. This encodes CASGGTVAEAFF. This sequence joins TRBV28 and TRBJ1-1, with a weak D call TRBD1 (5 bases). CDR1 and CDR2 (germline): MDHEN, SYDVKM. Trimming removed 8 bases at V and 6 bases at J, with 13 bases between. The CDR3 sequence is 12 residues long.

J is TRBJ2-7 and V is TRBV28; maybe TRBD2 (5 bases). The germline V gene has CDR1 MDHEN and CDR2 SYDVKM. V shed 2 bases and J shed 2 bases, with 13 bases lying between them. The CDR3 contains 15 residues. CDR3 in amino acids: CASSLLDSPPYEQYF. CDR3 bases: TGTGCCAGCAGTTTACTGGACTCCCCCCCCTACGAGCAGTACTTC.

The chain joins TRBV19 to TRBJ1-5; the D gene is possibly TRBD1 (5 bases). CDR1 and CDR2 from the germline V gene are LNHDA and SQIVND (reference sequence). The CDR3 is 12 residues long. V was pared by 6 bases and J by 3 bases, with 6 bases between. CDR3 DNA sequence: TGTGCCAGTAGGGGGCTCAATCAGCCCCAGCATTTT. Translating gives CASRGLNQPQHF.

This chain joins TRBV19 and TRBJ1-2, with 9 bases matching TRBD1. J lost 2 bases, V lost 7 bases, and 5 bases had no gene match. CDR3 length: 14 amino acids. The germline gives CDR1 LNHDA, CDR2 SQIVND (reference sequence). This chain's CDR3 is CASTHRGRNYGYTF. DNA of the CDR3: TGTGCCAGTACCCACAGGGGGCGGAACTATGGCTACACCTTC.